This TCR beta chain was observed in a study of CD8 T cells in ankylosing spondylitis. Study-wide findings and caveats: A TCR beta motif of under ten highly homologous variants seemed to mark ankylosing spondylitis blood.

Comment on this clonotype: Its target is unknown.

MiXCR was run by TCRdb on the 5' RACE reads, yielding one entry per CDR3 protein. This sample has around 430,000 distinct CDR3 sequences, with approximately 17% found just once. V lost 4 bases to trimming and J lost 5 bases, with 12 bases between them. The V gene's germline CDR1 is DFQATT and CDR2 SNEGSKA (reference sequence). The CDR3 length is 12 residues. This receptor was taken from a male donor with ankylosing spondylitis. Sequences were obtained from blood, either unsorted or a sorted T cell fraction (not recorded which). The gene calls are TRBV20-1 and TRBJ2-7; tentatively, D is TRBD1 (5 bases). The CDR3 DNA follows: TGCAGTGCTATAGGGGCGTTTCACGAGCAGTACTTC. Its protein product is CSAIGAFHEQYF.